A few counts support the clone carrying this TCR beta chain. This sample's TCRbeta library carried unique molecular identifier barcodes. TCRdb independently ran MiXCR on the PCR reads; one entry per CDR3 protein. Among about 460,000 distinct CDR3 sequences, roughly an eighth were seen once, and the ten largest hold over 5.5%. In germline, CDR1 is SGHTA, CDR2 FQGTGA. CDR3 length equals 16 residues. After removal of 4 bases from V and 0 bases from J, the junction contained 5 bases not matched to a gene. The data are from a study of T-cell reconstitution after alpha-beta-depleted transplantation in children.

The chain has TRBV7-3 and TRBJ2-3, with 9 bases matching TRBD2. The source material was PBMCs from the stem cell graft donor, sampled from the stem cell graft. The sequence was collected from a human donor who donated a stem cell graft to a child with combined immunodeficiency. Written as DNA, the CDR3 is TGTGCCAGCAGCTGGAGCGGGGGGATGAGCACAGATACGCAGTATTTT. Translating gives CASSWSGGMSTDTQYF.